This TCR beta chain originates from a study of blood T cell repertoires in COVID-19. Study at large: Collection of acute and convalescent COVID-19 samples took place in the United States, Italy and Spain. PBMCs, B-cell-depleted T cells, or T cells provided the cDNA or gDNA that made up the material.

Per germline, CDR1 MGHRA and CDR2 YSYEKL. This CDR3 is 16 amino acids long. Germline trimming cut 8 bases from V and 3 bases from J; bases unmatched to any gene: 14. Authors' methods: From reference gene primer amplification, estimates of nucleated cell counts were derived. Sequenced by immunoSEQ multiplex PCR; TCRdb stores in-frame clones only, minus some. The V and J calls and clone size come from that table; D and trimming were worked out from the DNA. The table has around 180,000 clones, about 80% seen once; the top ten hold 1.5% to 1.9%. The sample comprised peripheral blood. The clonotype was recovered from a human donor in a cohort sampled during active COVID-19. The J gene is TRBJ2-5, the V gene TRBV4-1; TRBD2 aligns across 8 bases. The CDR3 DNA reads as TGCGCCAGCCGGAACACTTTTGGCGGGGGGAAAGAGACCCAGTACTTC. Amino acid sequence: CASRNTFGGGKETQYF.